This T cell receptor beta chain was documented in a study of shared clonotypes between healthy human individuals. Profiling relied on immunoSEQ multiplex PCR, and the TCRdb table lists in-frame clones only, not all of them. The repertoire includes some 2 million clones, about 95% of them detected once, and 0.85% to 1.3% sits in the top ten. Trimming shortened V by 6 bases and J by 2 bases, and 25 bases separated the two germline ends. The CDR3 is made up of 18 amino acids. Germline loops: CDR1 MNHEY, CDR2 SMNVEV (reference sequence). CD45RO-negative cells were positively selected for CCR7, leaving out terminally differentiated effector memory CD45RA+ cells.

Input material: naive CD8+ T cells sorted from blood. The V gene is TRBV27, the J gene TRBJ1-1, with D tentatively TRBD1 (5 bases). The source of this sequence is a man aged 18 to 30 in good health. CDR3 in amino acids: CASSPLLPKGQENTEAFF. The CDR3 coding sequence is TGTGCCAGCAGCCCTCTCCTCCCCAAGGGGCAAGAAAACACTGAAGCTTTCTTT.